Below, 18 T cell receptor beta chains from the same sample are listed, as sequenced in a study of blood T cells in healthy people across ages. Through a sample-barcoded 5' primer and a J-beta primer mix, a second PCR was run for roughly 6 to 12 cycles. One entry per CDR3 protein, called by TCRdb with MiXCR from the 5' RACE reads. The sample has around 1.5 million distinct CDR3 sequences; approximately 32% are singletons. The sequenced sample was blood. Receptors originate from a woman aged 25 to 39 in good health.

The chain employs TRBV20-1 and TRBJ2-3; 10 nucleotides line up with TRBD2. V was clipped by 7 bases and J by 2 bases; unmatched bases: 9. Germline lookup yields CDR1 DFQATT and CDR2 SNEGSKA (reference sequence). There are 15 residues in the CDR3. The CDR3: CSVTRLAGPTDTQYF. The CDR3 DNA reads TGCAGTGTTACTCGACTAGCGGGCCCCACAGATACGCAGTATTTT.

This clonotype appeared a few times. The genes are TRBV29-1 and TRBJ2-1; possibly TRBD1 or TRBD2 for D (5 bases each). CDR1 is SQVTM and CDR2 is ANQGSEA in the germline V gene. Trimming removed 5 bases from V and 1 base from J, with 15 bases in between. CDR3 length equals 15 residues. CDR3 DNA: TGCAGCGTTCGAGGGGACGCGAAGTCCTACAATGAGCAGTTCTTC. Encoded protein: CSVRGDAKSYNEQFF.

The V gene is TRBV24-1, the J gene TRBJ2-3; TRBD2 is a possible D gene (6 bases). Germline V gene lookup returns CDR1 KGHDR and CDR2 SFDVKD. V was pared by 3 bases and J by 3 bases, with 15 bases between. The CDR3 has 16 residues. CDR3 bases: TGTGCCACCAGTGATCCCCCCCCAGGGAGGACAGATACGCAGTATTTT. Its protein product is CATSDPPPGRTDTQYF.

V and J are TRBV9 and TRBJ2-3; D possibly corresponds to TRBD2 (6 bases). The CDR3 has 15 amino acids. Germline V gene lookup returns CDR1 SGDLS and CDR2 YYNGEE. V dropped 0 bases and J dropped 2 bases, with 10 bases sitting between them. This CDR3 reads CASSVGASATDTQYF. In DNA, the CDR3 is TGTGCCAGCAGCGTAGGGGCTAGCGCCACAGATACGCAGTATTTT.

This chain joins TRBV3-1 and TRBJ2-1; D is unclear. V lost 6 bases to trimming and J lost 10 bases, with 16 bases between them. The germline CDR1 and CDR2 sequences are LGHDT and YNNKEL (reference sequence). The CDR3 extends over 13 amino acids. This chain's CDR3 is CASRATGQSEQFF. In DNA, the CDR3 is TGTGCCAGCAGGGCGACGGGCCAGAGCGAGCAGTTCTTC.

This clonotype appeared a few times. The chain is built from TRBV9 and TRBJ2-1; 7 bases map to TRBD2. CDR3 length equals 15 residues. V shed 4 bases and J 7 bases; nucleotides not matched to a gene: 11. Germline CDR1 reads SGDLS; CDR2 reads YYNGEE. The CDR3 loop reads CASSPRLPGGNEQFF. The CDR3 nucleotides read TGTGCCAGCAGCCCAAGGCTCCCCGGGGGGAATGAGCAGTTCTTC.

The V and J genes are TRBV7-9 and TRBJ1-2; D might be TRBD1 (5 bases). The CDR3 consists of 16 residues. Germline V lookup: CDR1 SEHNR, CDR2 FQNEAQ (reference sequence). The V end was cut by 5 bases, the J end by 5 bases, with 21 bases between. This chain's CDR3 is CASSTYGAGGWYGYTF. In DNA form, the CDR3 reads TGTGCCAGCAGCACTTATGGAGCGGGGGGTTGGTATGGCTACACCTTC. Filled out from reference TRBV7-9 and TRBJ1-2, the complete variable domain reads DTGVSQNPRHKITKRGQNVTFRCDPISEHNRLYWYRQTLGQGPEFLTYFQNEAQLEKSRLLSDRFSAERPKGSFSTLEIQRTEQGDSAMYLCASSTYGAGGWYGYTFGSGTRLTVV.

The J gene is TRBJ1-5, the V gene TRBV3-1, with D maybe TRBD1 (5 bases). Germline CDR1 LGHDT, CDR2 YNNKEL (reference sequence). Deletions cut 1 base from V and 6 bases from J, with 16 bases between. There are 16 residues in the CDR3. The CDR3 loop reads CASSQGAPGLGQPQHF. DNA of the CDR3: TGTGCCAGCAGCCAAGGAGCCCCAGGGCTGGGTCAGCCCCAGCATTTT. The complete variable domain, with remaining parts taken from reference TRBV3-1 and TRBJ1-5, reads DTAVSQTPKYLVTQMGNDKSIKCEQNLGHDTMYWYKQDSKKFLKIMFSYNNKELIINETVPNRFSPKSPDKAHLNLHINSLELGDSAVYFCASSQGAPGLGQPQHFGDGTRLSIL.

This clonotype was counted between two and nine times. The rearrangement links TRBV27 to TRBJ2-7, with TRBD2 as a possible D gene (6 bases). Germline CDR1 MNHEY, CDR2 SMNVEV (reference sequence). V was shortened by 6 bases and J by 3 bases, with 15 bases between the two germline ends. The CDR3 totals 14 residues. The CDR3 DNA reads TGTGCCAGCAGCTGGGGGGTACGGAACTACGAGCAGTACTTC. Its protein product is CASSWGVRNYEQYF.

Concerning this clonotype: This may be a read error: a much more frequent sequence differs by one nucleotide. V is TRBV7-2 and J is TRBJ2-1, with D perhaps matching TRBD1 (6 bases). This CDR3 has 14 residues. V lost 2 bases and J lost 2, with 7 bases in between. Germline CDR1 SGHTA, CDR2 FQGNSA. CDR3 sequence: CASSLWGPYNEQFF. Here the CDR3 DNA reads TGTGCCAGCAGCTTATGGGGGCCCTACAATGAGCAGTTCTTC.

This clonotype was detected a few times. The chain has TRBV15 and TRBJ1-4, with D hard to call. Trimming cost V 3 bases and J 3 bases, with 2 bases left between them. There are 12 residues in the CDR3. Germline V lookup: CDR1 LNHNV, CDR2 YYDKDF (reference sequence). The CDR3 sequence is CATSRPNEKLFF. Here the CDR3 DNA reads TGTGCCACCAGCAGGCCTAATGAAAAACTGTTTTTT. The full variable domain, completed using reference TRBV15 and TRBJ1-4, is DAMVIQNPRYQVTQFGKPVTLSCSQTLNHNVMYWYQQKSSQAPKLLFHYYDKDFNNEADTPDNFQSRRPNTSFCFLDIRSPGLGDTAMYLCATSRPNEKLFFGSGTQLSVL.

Ten or more counts support this clonotype. J is TRBJ2-7 and V is TRBV10-3; a possible D gene is TRBD1 (5 bases). V was shortened by 3 bases and J by 3 bases, with 15 bases between the two germline ends. This CDR3 spans 15 amino acids. CDR1 is ENHRY, CDR2 SYGVKD, per germline. The CDR3 DNA follows: TGTGCCATCAGTGAAGGTTTCAGGGCCAACTACGAGCAGTACTTC. It is translated as CAISEGFRANYEQYF.

Comment on this clonotype: A read error is possible here, since a much larger clone lies one base away. V gene TRBV7-9 combines with J gene TRBJ2-5, with TRBD1 matching 9 bases. V gave up 7 bases and J gave up 11 bases; unmatched junction bases: 14. The CDR3 is 14 residues long. Germline CDR1 SEHNR, CDR2 FQNEAQ (reference sequence). The CDR3 bases are TGTGCCAGCACCCTCGGACAGGGGCACGACAAGCAGTACTTC. Protein product: CASTLGQGHDKQYF.

V is TRBV7-6 and J is TRBJ2-5; 11 positions agree with TRBD1. V lost 1 base to trimming and J lost 5 bases; unmatched junction nucleotides: 3. This CDR3 contains 15 residues. Germline V CDR1 and CDR2: SGHVS, FNYEAQ. The CDR3 sequence: CASSLVGQGGETQYF. CDR3 bases: TGTGCCAGCAGCTTAGTGGGACAGGGGGGGGAGACCCAGTACTTC.

A few counts support this clonotype. The chain combines TRBV5-1 with TRBJ2-5; D unresolved. Per germline, CDR1 SGHRS and CDR2 YFSETQ. Trimming took off 3 bases at V and 4 bases at J, with 13 bases between the two ends. The CDR3 loop spans 14 amino acids. Written as DNA, the CDR3 is TGCGCCAGCAGCTCAACCTCCGTTGGAGAGACCCAGTACTTC. Translating gives CASSSTSVGETQYF. Drawing the rest from reference TRBV5-1 and TRBJ2-5, the complete variable domain is KAGVTQTPRYLIKTRGQQVTLSCSPISGHRSVSWYQQTPGQGLQFLFEYFSETQRNKGNFPGRFSGRQFSNSRSEMNVSTLELGDSALYLCASSSTSVGETQYFGPGTRLLVL.

In its sample, this clonotype was seen once. The genes are TRBV29-1 and TRBJ2-2, with 9 bases matching TRBD1. The CDR3 spans 12 residues. V shed 5 bases and J 6 bases; nucleotides not matched to a gene: 1. The V gene's germline CDR1 is SQVTM and CDR2 ANQGSEA. The CDR3 bases are TGCAGCGTTAGGACAGGGGCCGGGGAGCTGTTTTTT. Amino acid sequence: CSVRTGAGELFF.

This clonotype was counted between two and nine times. Written as DNA, the CDR3 is TGTGCCAGCACCCCCTGGGGGGAGGGAGGTAATGAGCAGTTCTTC. Its translation is CASTPWGEGGNEQFF. The chain joins TRBV2 to TRBJ2-1, with 7 nucleotides matching TRBD2. Germline V gene data show CDR1 as SNHLY and CDR2 as FYNNEI. This CDR3 has 15 amino acids. J gave up 7 bases and V 7 bases, and 13 bases lay outside the gene matches.

The V gene is TRBV20-1, the J gene TRBJ2-1; 7 bases align to TRBD2. Germline V gene sequence: CDR1 DFQATT, CDR2 SNEGSKA (reference sequence). The CDR3 totals 16 residues. V gave up 1 base and J gave up 0 bases; unmatched junction bases: 6. The CDR3 region has the DNA TGCAGTGCTAGAGTCCAAGCGGGACCCTCCTACAATGAGCAGTTCTTC. It encodes CSARVQAGPSYNEQFF.